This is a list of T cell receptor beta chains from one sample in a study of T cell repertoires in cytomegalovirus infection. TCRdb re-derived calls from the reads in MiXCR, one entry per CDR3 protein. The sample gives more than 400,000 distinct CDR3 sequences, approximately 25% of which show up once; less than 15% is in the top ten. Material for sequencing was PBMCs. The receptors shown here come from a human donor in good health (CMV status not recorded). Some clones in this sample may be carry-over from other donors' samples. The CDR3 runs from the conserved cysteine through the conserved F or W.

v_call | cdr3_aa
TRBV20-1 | CSAKLGTSSFDEQFF
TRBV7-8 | CASSDTANTEAFF
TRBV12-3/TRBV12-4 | CASSLQGRATDTQYF
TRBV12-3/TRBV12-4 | CASSSGRRETQYF
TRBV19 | CASSQPGRARDEQFF
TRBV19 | CASSTGQGDTDTQYF
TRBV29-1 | CSVETAARGNTEAFF
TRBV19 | CASSIDRRTEAFF
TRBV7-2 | CASSPLAPGKDIQYF
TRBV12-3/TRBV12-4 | CANRPDILGTGELFF
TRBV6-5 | CASSYSVGTVGGEQFF
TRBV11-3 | CASSLVQGLYDGETQYF
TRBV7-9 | CASSLAAGSGNTIYF
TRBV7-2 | CASSLRVTPSNEQFF
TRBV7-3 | CASSLDSRGTNTEAFF
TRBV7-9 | CASSPGTGVDEKLFF
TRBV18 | CASSPRGKTHSPLHF
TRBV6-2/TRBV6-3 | CASAERETQYF
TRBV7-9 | CASSWDSYYTF
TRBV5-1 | CASSLNPGLAGAVYEQYF
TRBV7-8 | CASSPLGDFDRESAEAFF
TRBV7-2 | CASRAGPFTDTQYF
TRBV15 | CATSRPPTTDTQYF
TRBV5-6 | CASSHWTGGSEAFF
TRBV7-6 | CASSLVRDRASAEAFF
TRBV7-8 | CASSLVGEGSMNTEAFF
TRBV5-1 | CASTSQGVGELFF
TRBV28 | CASSLSGTGAHEQYF
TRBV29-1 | CSVEWSGGGETQYF
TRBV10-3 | CATGQGTQPQHF
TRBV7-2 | CASSFRGWGETQYF
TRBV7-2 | CASSPGTNYAFF
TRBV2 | CASSEVAALGEQYF
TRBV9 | CASSPSGRADTGELFF
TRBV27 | CASRPLGGTEAFF
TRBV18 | CASSPKQGANTEAFF
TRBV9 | CASSAGLVGLNEQFF
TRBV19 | CASGSEQFF
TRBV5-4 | CASSLPSGSMGNEQFF
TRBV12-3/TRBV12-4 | CASSLDRGPTYEQYF
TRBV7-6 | CASSAALGTEAFF
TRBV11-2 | CASSSPGTGETQYF
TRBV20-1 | CSARMIAGGGDTQYF
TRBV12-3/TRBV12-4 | CASSLLNQPQHF
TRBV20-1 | CSARTGVYNSPLHF
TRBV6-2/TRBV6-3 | CASSYLRSSYEQYF
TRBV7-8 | CASSQGREGYGYTF
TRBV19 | CASSSRLAGDKENEQFF
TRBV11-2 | CASSLAGQVADTQYF